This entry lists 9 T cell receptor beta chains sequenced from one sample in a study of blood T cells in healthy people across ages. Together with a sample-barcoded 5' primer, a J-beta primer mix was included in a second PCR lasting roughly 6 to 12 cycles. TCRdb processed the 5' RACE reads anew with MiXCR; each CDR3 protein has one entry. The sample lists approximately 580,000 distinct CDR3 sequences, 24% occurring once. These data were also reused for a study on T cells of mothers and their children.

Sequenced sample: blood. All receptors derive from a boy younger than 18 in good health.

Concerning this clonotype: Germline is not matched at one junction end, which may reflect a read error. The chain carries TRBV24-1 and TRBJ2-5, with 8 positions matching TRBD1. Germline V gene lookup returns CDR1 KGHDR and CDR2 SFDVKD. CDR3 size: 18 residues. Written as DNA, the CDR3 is TGTGCCACCAGTGATTTAGGACAGGGAGATATCACCGGCGAGAACCAGTACTTC. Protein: CATSDLGQGDITGENQYF.

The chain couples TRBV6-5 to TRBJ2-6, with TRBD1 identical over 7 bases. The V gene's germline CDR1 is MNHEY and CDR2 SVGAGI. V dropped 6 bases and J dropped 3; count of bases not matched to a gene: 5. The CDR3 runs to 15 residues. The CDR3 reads CASRSTGVGANVLTF. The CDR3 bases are TGTGCCAGCAGATCAACAGGGGTTGGGGCCAACGTCCTGACTTTC.

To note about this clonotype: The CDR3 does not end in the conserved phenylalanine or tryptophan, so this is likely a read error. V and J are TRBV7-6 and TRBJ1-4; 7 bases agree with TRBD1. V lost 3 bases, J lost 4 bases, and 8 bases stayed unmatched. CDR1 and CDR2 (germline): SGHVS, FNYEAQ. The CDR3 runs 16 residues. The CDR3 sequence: CASSFGSGQINEKLFV. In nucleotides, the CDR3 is TGTGCCAGCAGCTTTGGCTCGGGACAGATTAATGAAAAACTGTTTGTT.

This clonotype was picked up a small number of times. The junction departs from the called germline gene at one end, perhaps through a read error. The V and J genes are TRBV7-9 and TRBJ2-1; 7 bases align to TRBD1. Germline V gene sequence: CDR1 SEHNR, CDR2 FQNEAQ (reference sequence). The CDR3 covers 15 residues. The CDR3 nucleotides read TGTGCCAGCAGCACCCCACAGGGGTCGTACAATGAGCAGTCCTTC. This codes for CASSTPQGSYNEQSF.

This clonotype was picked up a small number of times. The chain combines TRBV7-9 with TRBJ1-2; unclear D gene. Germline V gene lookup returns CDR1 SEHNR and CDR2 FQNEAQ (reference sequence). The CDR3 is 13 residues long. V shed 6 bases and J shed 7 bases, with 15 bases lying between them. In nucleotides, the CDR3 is TGTGCCAGCAGATCCTCCTGGGAACTTGGCTACACCTTC. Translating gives CASRSSWELGYTF.

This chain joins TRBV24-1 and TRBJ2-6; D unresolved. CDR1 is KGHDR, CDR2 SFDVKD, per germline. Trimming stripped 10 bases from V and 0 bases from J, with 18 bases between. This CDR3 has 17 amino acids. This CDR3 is CATQPGTSNSGANVLTF. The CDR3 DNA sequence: TGTGCCACACAACCGGGTACAAGCAACTCTGGGGCCAACGTCCTGACTTTC.

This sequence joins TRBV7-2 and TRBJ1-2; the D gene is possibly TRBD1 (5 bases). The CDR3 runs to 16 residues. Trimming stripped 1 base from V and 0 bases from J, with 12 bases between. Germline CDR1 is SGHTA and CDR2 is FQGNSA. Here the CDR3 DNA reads TGTGCCAGCAGCTTAGGTGGGGGGACGGCTAACTATGGCTACACCTTC. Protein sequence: CASSLGGGTANYGYTF. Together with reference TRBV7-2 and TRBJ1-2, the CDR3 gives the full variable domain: GAGVSQSPSNKVTEKGKDVELRCDPISGHTALYWYRQSLGQGLEFLIYFQGNSAPDKSGLPSDRFSAERTGGSVSTLTIQRTQQEDSAVYLCASSLGGGTANYGYTFGSGTRLTVV.

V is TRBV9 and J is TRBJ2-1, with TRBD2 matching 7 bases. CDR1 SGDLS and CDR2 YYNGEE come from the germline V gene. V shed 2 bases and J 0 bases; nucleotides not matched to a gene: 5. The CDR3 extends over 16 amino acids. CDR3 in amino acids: CASSVGGENSYNEQFF. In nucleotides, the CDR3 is TGTGCCAGCAGCGTGGGGGGGGAAAACTCCTACAATGAGCAGTTCTTC.

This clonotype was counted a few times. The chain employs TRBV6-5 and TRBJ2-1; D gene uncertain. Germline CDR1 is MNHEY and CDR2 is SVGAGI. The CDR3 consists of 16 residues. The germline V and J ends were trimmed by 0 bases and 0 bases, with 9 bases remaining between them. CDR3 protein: CASSYSGRSSYNEQFF. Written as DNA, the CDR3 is TGTGCCAGCAGTTACTCTGGCCGAAGCTCCTACAATGAGCAGTTCTTC.